One and the same sample provided the 31 T cell receptor beta chains below, sequenced in a study of CD4 T cells in relation to SARS-CoV-2 and coronaviruses (dated by TCRdb to the early 2020s). Their cognate antigens are unknown. To prepare the library, the immunoSEQ multiplex PCR assay was applied. TCRdb stores this immuneACCESS table with in-frame sequences only. Part of the clones is absent; in the studies checked, under half of the shortfall reflects unresolved V genes, and no reason is known for the rest. This sample is represented by some 40,000 clones; roughly 80% of them were singletons. Together, the top ten hold approximately 7% of the sample. The specimen was naive CD4+ T cells from PBMCs, cultured in vitro. What the cell subset or site label conveys for this sample: naive CD4+ T cells isolated by negative enrichment. The receptors shown here come from an adult with COVID-19.

This clone was detected only a few times. The rearrangement links TRBV20-1 to TRBJ2-7; weak D call: TRBD1 (5 bases). The CDR3 sequence is 11 residues long. Germline V gene data show CDR1 as DFQATT and CDR2 as SNEGSKA (reference sequence). The V gene lost 5 bases and the J gene lost 4 bases, with 9 bases spanning the gap. The CDR3: CSAVRQYEQYF. The CDR3 DNA is TGCAGTGCTGTTAGACAGTACGAGCAGTACTTC.

J is TRBJ2-3 and V is TRBV7-3; no clear D gene. This CDR3 comprises 13 residues. Germline CDR1 SGHTA, CDR2 FQGTGA. V was pared by 5 bases and J by 6 bases, with 12 bases between. In DNA form, the CDR3 reads TGTGCCAGCAGCAGTTTAGAAGACGATACGCAGTATTTT. Translated: CASSSLEDDTQYF.

The V call is TRBV2, the J call TRBJ2-1, with 12 bases matching TRBD1. Losses at the gene ends were 6 bases for V and 5 bases for J; bases not matched to a gene: 14. The V gene's germline CDR1 is SNHLY and CDR2 FYNNEI. CDR3 length equals 18 residues. CDR3 nucleotides: TGTGCCAGCAGCACCGGGACAGGGGGCGCGGCTGGTGACAATGAGCAGTTCTTC. Translating gives CASSTGTGGAAGDNEQFF.

The J gene is TRBJ2-1, the V gene TRBV3-1 (or the pseudogene TRBV3-2); 12 nucleotides align to TRBD1. Germline trimming cut 4 bases from V and 8 bases from J; bases unmatched to any gene: 3. This CDR3 comprises 14 residues. Per the germline V gene, CDR1 is LGHDT and CDR2 is YNNKEL (reference sequence). The CDR3 is CASSRRDRGHEQFF. In nucleotides, the CDR3 is TGTGCCAGCAGCCGCCGGGACAGGGGGCATGAGCAGTTCTTC.

The rearrangement joins TRBV28 to TRBJ2-1; D might be TRBD2 (5 bases). In germline, CDR1 is MDHEN, CDR2 SYDVKM. V lost 5 bases and J lost 5, with 7 bases in between. The CDR3 is 12 residues long. The CDR3 here is CASSVSDNEQFF. The CDR3 DNA reads as TGTGCCAGCAGTGTTAGCGACAATGAGCAGTTCTTC. The variable domain in full, with the rest retrieved from reference TRBV28 and TRBJ2-1, is DVKVTQSSRYLVKRTGEKVFLECVQDMDHENMFWYRQDPGLGLRLIYFSYDVKMKEKGDIPEGYSVSREKKERFSLILESASTNQTSMYLCASSVSDNEQFFGPGTRLTVL.

V usage is TRBV28 and J usage is TRBJ2-7; TRBD1 or TRBD2 may be the D gene (5 bases each). CDR3 length: 16 residues. Trimming removed 6 bases at V and 2 bases at J, with 20 bases between. CDR1 and CDR2 from the germline V gene are MDHEN and SYDVKM. The CDR3 DNA sequence: TGTGCCAGCAGCCGTATCCCGGGACGGACGACCTACGAGCAGTACTTC. Translated: CASSRIPGRTTYEQYF.

This clone was seen only a few times. The CDR3 DNA sequence: TGCGCCAGCATGGGGACTAGCGGGAGACCCCACGAGCAGTACTTC. It specifies CASMGTSGRPHEQYF. This chain connects TRBV5-1 to TRBJ2-7; 14 nucleotides agree with TRBD2. This CDR3 has 15 amino acids. With 6 bases clipped from V and 5 bases from J, the junction kept 7 bases outside the gene matches. Germline V gene sequence: CDR1 SGHRS, CDR2 YFSETQ. The variable domain in full, with the rest retrieved from reference TRBV5-1 and TRBJ2-7, is KAGVTQTPRYLIKTRGQQVTLSCSPISGHRSVSWYQQTPGQGLQFLFEYFSETQRNKGNFPGRFSGRQFSNSRSEMNVSTLELGDSALYLCASMGTSGRPHEQYFGPGTRLTVT.

The chain recombines TRBV27 with TRBJ2-7, with TRBD2 matching over 16 bases. The CDR3 extends over 16 amino acids. In germline, CDR1 is MNHEY, CDR2 SMNVEV (reference sequence). After removal of 9 bases from V and 4 bases from J, the junction contained 9 bases not matched to a gene. CDR3 DNA sequence: TGTGCCAGTACCGGGACTAGCGGGAGGGCCGGGTACGAGCAGTACTTC. Its protein product is CASTGTSGRAGYEQYF.

The rearrangement uses TRBV5-1 and TRBJ2-1, with D uncertain. Germline V gene sequence: CDR1 SGHRS, CDR2 YFSETQ. The CDR3 runs 15 residues. Trimming removed 1 base from V and 3 bases from J, with 11 bases in between. This chain's CDR3 is CASSLSNTNYNEQFF. The DNA of the CDR3 is TGCGCCAGCAGCTTGTCCAACACCAACTACAATGAGCAGTTCTTC.

The V and J genes are TRBV11-2 and TRBJ1-2, with unresolved D. Trimming removed 5 bases from V and 2 bases from J, with 9 bases in between. This CDR3 region has 13 residues. Per the germline V gene, CDR1 is SGHAT and CDR2 is FQNNGV. The CDR3 DNA sequence: TGTGCCAGCAGCACCGGGCAGAACTATGGCTACACCTTC. It is translated as CASSTGQNYGYTF. Combining the CDR3 with reference TRBV11-2 and TRBJ1-2 gives the whole variable domain EAGVAQSPRYKIIEKRQSVAFWCNPISGHATLYWYQQILGQGPKLLIQFQNNGVVDDSQLPKDRFSAERLKGVDSTLKIQPAKLEDSAVYLCASSTGQNYGYTFGSGTRLTVV.

The rearrangement joins TRBV19 to TRBJ2-7, with TRBD2 as a possible D gene (6 bases). V lost 3 bases, J lost 4 bases, and 13 bases lay in between. CDR3 length: 14 amino acids. The germline gives CDR1 LNHDA, CDR2 SQIVND (reference sequence). The CDR3 DNA sequence: TGTGCCAGTAGTATGGGGCGGGGTCCATACGAGCAGTACTTC. Protein: CASSMGRGPYEQYF.

The rearrangement uses TRBV27 and TRBJ1-6, with D possibly TRBD1 on 5 matching bases. Trimming removed 11 bases from V and 10 bases from J, with 21 bases in between. Germline CDR1 MNHEY, CDR2 SMNVEV (reference sequence). The length of the CDR3 is 14 residues. The CDR3: CASGRGNGNSPLHF. DNA of the CDR3: TGTGCCTCCGGACGGGGCAATGGTAACTCACCCCTCCACTTT.

The gene calls are TRBV19 and TRBJ1-5; D unclear. The CDR3 runs to 12 residues. Germline V gene lookup returns CDR1 LNHDA and CDR2 SQIVND (reference sequence). The V and J ends lost 1 base and 7 bases respectively, with 5 bases between them. CDR3 residues: CASSIGYQPQHF. The CDR3 bases are TGTGCCAGTAGTATAGGATACCAGCCCCAGCATTTT.

DNA of the CDR3: TGTGCCAGCAGCTACCCCCAGGGGGCACCGGTCGAGCAGTACTTC. It specifies CASSYPQGAPVEQYF. V is TRBV7-9 and J is TRBJ2-7, with TRBD1 matching over 8 bases. After removal of 4 bases from V and 6 bases from J, the junction contained 11 bases not matched to a gene. The CDR3 has 15 amino acids. From germline, CDR1 is SEHNR and CDR2 FQNEAQ (reference sequence).

CDR3 bases: TGCGCCAGCAGTCAACCCCGAGGGTCTAGCAATCAGCCCCAGCATTTT. This codes for CASSQPRGSSNQPQHF. The gene calls are TRBV23-1 and TRBJ1-5; the D is unclear. TRBV23-1 counts as an open reading frame of uncertain function. V lost 2 bases and J 0 bases, leaving 11 bases between the germline ends. This CDR3 comprises 16 residues.

The J gene is TRBJ2-1, the V gene TRBV27, with 8 nucleotides matching TRBD2. Trimming took 5 bases from V and 5 from J; bases not matched to a gene: 5. Germline-derived CDR1 and CDR2 are MNHEY and SMNVEV (reference sequence). The CDR3 has 14 amino acids. CDR3 DNA: TGTGCCAGCAGTCCCGGGACTAGTCACAATGAGCAGTTCTTC. This gives the protein CASSPGTSHNEQFF.

This rearrangement joins TRBV30 to TRBJ1-6; D gene unclear. Germline loops: CDR1 GTSNPN, CDR2 SVGIG (reference sequence). Trimming took 3 bases from V and 8 from J, leaving 17 bases between them. The CDR3 totals 15 residues. In DNA form, the CDR3 reads TGTGCCTGGAGGGCACCGGGTCTCGACGATTCACCCCTCCACTTT. Residues: CAWRAPGLDDSPLHF.

The chain recombines TRBV18 with TRBJ1-1; 11 bases line up with TRBD1. J lost 6 bases, V lost 6 bases, and 9 bases had no gene match. The CDR3 spans 15 residues. The germline CDR1 and CDR2 sequences are KGHSH and LQKENI. CDR3 sequence: CASSPRDRGSSEAFF. In DNA form, the CDR3 reads TGTGCCAGCTCCCCAAGGGACAGGGGGTCCTCTGAAGCTTTCTTT.

The chain joins TRBV6-5 to TRBJ2-1; tentatively, D is TRBD1 (5 bases). Trimming cost V 4 bases and J 2 bases, with 15 bases left between them. Germline lookup yields CDR1 MNHEY and CDR2 SVGAGI. The CDR3 covers 16 residues. The CDR3 protein is CASSLGMGPPYNEQFF. The CDR3 coding sequence is TGTGCCAGCAGTTTGGGTATGGGGCCCCCCTACAATGAGCAGTTCTTC.

This chain joins TRBV6-2 or TRBV6-3 and TRBJ2-3; D gene uncertain. Germline V lookup: CDR1 MNHEY, CDR2 SVGEGT. Trimming left V 2 bases short and J 4 bases short, with 1 base between. The CDR3 has 11 residues. CDR3 amino acids: CASSYADTQYF. CDR3 nucleotide sequence: TGTGCCAGCAGTTACGCAGATACGCAGTATTTT.

The chain joins TRBV6-6 to TRBJ1-2, with D uncertain. The V gene lost 3 bases and the J gene lost 4 bases, with 18 bases spanning the gap. The CDR3 is 16 amino acids. Germline-derived CDR1 and CDR2 are MNHNY and SVGAGI (reference sequence). CDR3 DNA sequence: TGTGCCAGCAGTTATTATCGCGTCGAAACAAGCTATGGCTACACCTTC. Protein product: CASSYYRVETSYGYTF.

The CDR3 reads CASSPGTPGNEQFF. The DNA of the CDR3 is TGTGCCAGCAGTCCGGGGACCCCGGGTAATGAGCAGTTCTTC. The chain employs TRBV27 and TRBJ2-1, with D tentatively TRBD1 or TRBD2 (5 bases each). CDR1 and CDR2 (germline): MNHEY, SMNVEV (reference sequence). The CDR3 totals 14 residues. Trimming left V 5 bases short and J 7 bases short, with 15 bases between.

The chain uses TRBV4-1 and TRBJ2-3, with D perhaps matching TRBD2 (5 bases). The germline CDR1 and CDR2 sequences are MGHRA and YSYEKL. Trimming shortened V by 3 bases and J by 6 bases, and 13 bases separated the two germline ends. CDR3 length: 14 residues. CDR3 region: CASSQPTRRDTQYF. Written as DNA, the CDR3 is TGCGCCAGCAGCCAGCCTACTAGGAGGGATACGCAGTATTTT.

This sequence joins TRBV28 and TRBJ2-7; D might be TRBD1 (6 bases). The V gene's germline CDR1 is MDHEN and CDR2 SYDVKM. V was shortened by 7 bases and J by 5 bases, with 18 bases between the two germline ends. The CDR3 is 14 amino acids. The CDR3 DNA sequence: TGTGCCAGCAACCCACAGGGAGCCGAGGACGAGCAGTACTTC. It yields the protein CASNPQGAEDEQYF.

The gene calls are TRBV7-3 and TRBJ2-2, with 14 nucleotides matching TRBD2. This CDR3 has 17 residues. The V and J ends lost 2 bases and 6 bases, in that order; junction bases with no gene match: 5. Germline CDR1 is SGHTA and CDR2 is FQGTGA. The CDR3 nucleotides read TGTGCCAGCAGCTTAGGGGGACTAGCGGGAGACTCCGGGGAGCTGTTTTTT. Its translation: CASSLGGLAGDSGELFF.

This rearrangement joins TRBV30 to TRBJ1-3; D uncertain. CDR3 length: 15 amino acids. Germline CDR1 is GTSNPN and CDR2 is SVGIG (reference sequence). Trimming removed 4 bases at V and 0 bases at J, with 13 bases between. The CDR3 is CAWIPGLLSGNTIYF. CDR3 DNA sequence: TGTGCCTGGATCCCCGGACTGCTCTCTGGAAACACCATATATTTT.

The chain is built from TRBV28 and TRBJ1-4, with D uncertain. CDR3 size: 13 residues. The V end was cut by 6 bases, the J end by 11 bases, with 16 bases between. Germline V CDR1 and CDR2: MDHEN, SYDVKM. The CDR3 coding sequence is TGTGCCAGCAGGAACCCAGGTTTCGGGAAACTGTTTTTT. Its translation is CASRNPGFGKLFF.

This clone was counted between two and nine times. The rearrangement joins TRBV2 to TRBJ2-2; maybe TRBD2 (6 bases). The CDR3 consists of 15 residues. Germline V gene sequence: CDR1 SNHLY, CDR2 FYNNEI. V lost 6 bases to trimming and J lost 2 bases, with 13 bases between them. DNA for the CDR3: TGTGCCAGCAGGAGGGACTCTTTAAACACCGGGGAGCTGTTTTTT. Amino acid sequence: CASRRDSLNTGELFF.

The chain recombines TRBV28 with TRBJ2-5, with TRBD1 matching 7 bases. Germline V gene data show CDR1 as MDHEN and CDR2 as SYDVKM. The ends lost 9 bases at V and 3 bases at J; junction bases unmatched: 13. The CDR3 has 15 amino acids. CDR3 nucleotide sequence: TGTGCCAGTATGAGACAGGGTTCATCGGAAGAGACCCAGTACTTC. It translates to CASMRQGSSEETQYF. The full variable domain, completed using reference TRBV28 and TRBJ2-5, is DVKVTQSSRYLVKRTGEKVFLECVQDMDHENMFWYRQDPGLGLRLIYFSYDVKMKEKGDIPEGYSVSREKKERFSLILESASTNQTSMYLCASMRQGSSEETQYFGPGTRLLVL.

V and J are TRBV4-2 and TRBJ2-3, with 7 nucleotides matching TRBD2. This CDR3 comprises 17 residues. The V segment lost 1 base and the J segment 0 bases; nucleotides outside the gene matches: 7. CDR1 is LGHNA and CDR2 is YNFKEQ in the germline V gene. The CDR3 DNA sequence: TGTGCCAGCAGCCAAGGGGGCGGGAGAATTAGCACAGATACGCAGTATTTT. Its translation: CASSQGGGRISTDTQYF.

The chain is built from TRBV12-3 or TRBV12-4 and TRBJ1-1; D perhaps matches TRBD1 (5 bases). The V gene lost 3 bases and the J gene lost 1 base, with 6 bases spanning the gap. CDR3 length: 13 amino acids. This chain's CDR3 is CASSFQGNTEAFF. Here the CDR3 DNA reads TGTGCCAGCAGTTTCCAGGGGAACACTGAAGCTTTCTTT.